The rows below give T cell receptor beta chains drawn from one sample of a study of CD8 T cells in ankylosing spondylitis. TCRdb processed the 5' RACE reads anew with MiXCR; each CDR3 protein has one entry. The table shows more than 400,000 distinct CDR3 sequences, with approximately 5.3% occurring only once. Sequenced material: blood, either unsorted or a sorted T cell fraction (not recorded which). The receptor set was obtained from a male donor with ankylosing spondylitis. Each CDR3 is given with its conserved first and last residue. D genes are given only for firm matches. The size field reads once, few or many counts, or a class when the clone is expanded.

V gene: TRBV12-3/TRBV12-4; clone size: few; D gene: -; J gene: TRBJ1-1; CDR3 protein: CASSLSSSEAFF; CDR3 DNA: TGTGCCAGCAGTTTATCGTCGAGCGAAGCTTTCTTT
V gene: TRBV5-1; clone size: many; D gene: TRBD1; J gene: TRBJ2-5; CDR3 protein: CASGQGEEETQYF; CDR3 DNA: TGCGCCAGCGGACAGGGGGAGGAAGAGACCCAGTACTTC
V gene: TRBV7-3; clone size: many; D gene: -; J gene: TRBJ2-6; CDR3 protein: CASSSRANVLTF; CDR3 DNA: TGTGCCAGCAGCTCCCGGGCCAACGTCCTGACTTTC
V gene: TRBV5-5; clone size: many; D gene: -; J gene: TRBJ2-7; CDR3 protein: CASSLAQMNSYEQYF; CDR3 DNA: TGTGCCAGCAGCTTGGCACAGATGAACTCCTACGAGCAGTACTTC
V gene: TRBV18; clone size: many; D gene: -; J gene: TRBJ1-2; CDR3 protein: CASSPREGGGYGYTF; CDR3 DNA: TGTGCCAGCTCACCACGGGAAGGCGGAGGCTATGGCTACACCTTC
V gene: TRBV12-3/TRBV12-4; clone size: many; D gene: -; J gene: TRBJ1-6; CDR3 protein: CASRRAYGDSPLHF; CDR3 DNA: TGTGCCAGCAGAAGGGCATACGGAGATTCACCCCTCCACTTT
V gene: TRBV6-1; clone size: many; D gene: -; J gene: TRBJ2-5; CDR3 protein: CASSRWGASETQYF; CDR3 DNA: TGTGCCAGCAGTCGGTGGGGGGCAAGTGAGACCCAGTACTTC
V gene: TRBV20-1; clone size: many; D gene: -; J gene: TRBJ2-3; CDR3 protein: CSASVSGTDTQYF; CDR3 DNA: TGCAGTGCTAGCGTGTCAGGCACAGATACGCAGTATTTT
V gene: TRBV10-3; clone size: many; D gene: -; J gene: TRBJ1-1; CDR3 protein: CAIKTAMNTEAFF; CDR3 DNA: TGTGCCATCAAAACAGCCATGAACACTGAAGCTTTCTTT
V gene: TRBV7-2; clone size: many; D gene: TRBD2; J gene: TRBJ2-7; CDR3 protein: CASSPASGRAYEQYF; CDR3 DNA: TGTGCCAGCAGCCCCGCTAGCGGGAGGGCGTACGAGCAGTACTTC
V gene: TRBV7-2; clone size: many; D gene: -; J gene: TRBJ2-1; CDR3 protein: CASSLFAVRAGEQFF; CDR3 DNA: TGTGCCAGCAGCTTATTTGCGGTGCGGGCCGGCGAGCAGTTCTTC